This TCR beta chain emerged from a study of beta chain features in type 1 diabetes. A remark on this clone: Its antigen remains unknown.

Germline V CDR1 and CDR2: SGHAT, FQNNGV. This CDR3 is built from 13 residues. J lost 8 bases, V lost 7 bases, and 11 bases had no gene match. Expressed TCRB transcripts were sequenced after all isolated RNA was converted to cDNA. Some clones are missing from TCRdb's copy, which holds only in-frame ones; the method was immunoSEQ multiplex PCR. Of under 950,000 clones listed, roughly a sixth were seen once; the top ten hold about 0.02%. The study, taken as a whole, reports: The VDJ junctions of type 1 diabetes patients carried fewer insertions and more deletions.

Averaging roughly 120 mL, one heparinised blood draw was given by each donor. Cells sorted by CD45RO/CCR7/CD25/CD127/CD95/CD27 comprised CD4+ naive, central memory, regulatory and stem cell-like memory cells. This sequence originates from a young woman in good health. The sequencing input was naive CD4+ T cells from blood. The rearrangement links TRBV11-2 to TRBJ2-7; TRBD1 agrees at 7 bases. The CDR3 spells CASTKRQGDKQYF. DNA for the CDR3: TGTGCCAGCACAAAAAGACAGGGTGATAAGCAGTACTTC.